This T cell receptor beta chain was sequenced during a study of shared clonotypes between healthy human individuals. Across the study: Three plates were used per donor for CD4 naive, three for CD4 memory, two for CD8 naive and one for CD8 memory.

About this clone: This sample also contains other DNA sequences that code for the same CDR3.

Donors were Caucasian adults residing in Nashville, Tennessee, USA. Memory CD4+ cells were the fraction left after CD45RA+ naive selection. CDR3 length: 11 amino acids. The V segment lost 6 bases and the J segment 6 bases; nucleotides outside the gene matches: 0. Germline V gene lookup returns CDR1 SQVTM and CDR2 ANQGSEA. Data came from immunoSEQ multiplex PCR; TCRdb stores just in-frame clones and leaves some out. Among about 1.5 million clones listed, 98% were seen once. This chain joins TRBV29-1 and TRBJ1-2, with 11 bases matching TRBD1. The sample taken for sequencing was naive CD4+ T cells sorted from blood. Subset denoted: CD45RA+ positively selected. The receptor comes from a young man in good health. Here the CDR3 reads CSVGQGDGYTF. CDR3 in DNA: TGCAGCGTGGGACAGGGGGATGGCTACACCTTC.